This T cell receptor beta chain was obtained from a study of T cell repertoires in cytomegalovirus infection. General study points: Clonotype analysis showed dominance of the ex vivo response by HLA-C-restricted CMV-specific TCR beta clonotypes.

Of note for this clonotype: The antigen is undetermined.

The V segment lost 6 bases and the J segment 2 bases; nucleotides outside the gene matches: 7. Germline CDR1 and CDR2: LNHDA and SQIVND (reference sequence). The CDR3 extends over 15 amino acids. TCRdb processed the reads anew with MiXCR; each CDR3 protein has one entry. Of approximately 550,000 distinct CDR3 sequences detected, 16% appear once; the ten largest clones hold roughly a quarter. This TCR was sampled from a human donor in good health (CMV status not recorded). Some clones in this sample may be carry-over from other donors' samples. The chain couples TRBV19 to TRBJ2-7, with TRBD1 matching 10 bases. Material: CD8+ T cells from PBMCs. Written as DNA, the CDR3 is TGTGCCAGTAGATCGGGACAGGGGCCGACCTACGAGCAGTACTTC. Translated, it gives CASRSGQGPTYEQYF.